These 25 T cell receptor beta chains came from one sample sequenced in a study of glioma-infiltrating T cells after dendritic cell vaccination. Sequencing used immunoSEQ multiplex PCR; TCRdb keeps in-frame clones, though not all of them. The sample has about 87,000 clones; around 83% are singletons. The time point: after dendritic cell vaccination, including at tumor progression/relapse. Material: blood, obtained after dendritic cell vaccination. The receptors were sampled from a human donor with glioblastoma.

The V and J genes are TRBV12-5 and TRBJ2-1; 8 bases line up with TRBD1. This CDR3 is built from 13 residues. V lost 5 bases, J lost 6 bases, and 3 bases stayed unmatched. Germline V lookup: CDR1 LGHNT, CDR2 FRNRAP. The CDR3 DNA reads as TGTGCTAGTGGTCACGACAGGGGCAATGAGCAGTTCTTC. It yields the protein CASGHDRGNEQFF.

This clone was seen only a few times. The J gene is TRBJ2-1, the V gene TRBV15, with D perhaps matching TRBD2 (6 bases). The germline V gene has CDR1 LNHNV and CDR2 YYDKDF (reference sequence). CDR3 size: 15 residues. V was clipped by 5 bases and J by 8 bases, with 19 bases between them. CDR3 bases: TGTGCCACCAGCCCCGGACTATTACCCAGGGATGAGCAGTTCTTC. This encodes CATSPGLLPRDEQFF.

V gene TRBV30 combines with J gene TRBJ2-7; 7 nucleotides agree with TRBD1. The germline gives CDR1 GTSNPN, CDR2 SVGIG (reference sequence). J lost 3 bases, V lost 1 base, and 6 bases had no gene match. This CDR3 is 14 amino acids long. The CDR3 loop is CAWSEGRTGYEQYF. CDR3 DNA sequence: TGTGCCTGGAGTGAGGGTAGGACAGGCTACGAGCAGTACTTC. Variable domain in full (rest from reference TRBV30 and TRBJ2-7): SQTIHQWPATLVQPVGSPLSLECTVEGTSNPNLYWYRQAAGRGLQLLFYSVGIGQISSEVPQNLSASRPQDRQFILSSKKLLLSDSGFYLCAWSEGRTGYEQYFGPGTRLTVT.

This chain links TRBV2 with TRBJ1-1; tentatively, D is TRBD1 (6 bases). The germline gives CDR1 SNHLY, CDR2 FYNNEI. The V gene lost 6 bases and the J gene lost 5 bases, with 16 bases spanning the gap. This CDR3 spans 14 amino acids. The CDR3 sequence is CASRGLKGGTEAFF. The DNA of the CDR3 is TGTGCCAGCAGGGGATTGAAAGGGGGAACTGAAGCTTTCTTT.

The chain has TRBV18 and TRBJ2-3; 9 bases match TRBD2. The CDR3 loop spans 16 amino acids. J was trimmed by 3 bases and V by 1 base; bases with no gene match: 5. Looked up from germline, CDR1 is KGHSH and CDR2 is LQKENI. The CDR3 loop is CASSPLAGVSTDTQYF. CDR3 DNA sequence: TGTGCCAGCTCACCACTAGCGGGGGTATCGACAGATACGCAGTATTTT.

V and J are TRBV2 and TRBJ1-6; D unclear. The CDR3 totals 15 residues. Trimming cost V 6 bases and J 2 bases, with 11 bases left between them. In germline, CDR1 is SNHLY, CDR2 FYNNEI. For the CDR3, the DNA is TGTGCCAGCAGGGCAGGAGGAACCTATAATTCACCCCTCCACTTT. It translates to CASRAGGTYNSPLHF.

The chain links TRBV11-2 to TRBJ2-7; 9 bases match TRBD2. V shed 5 bases and J 0 bases; nucleotides not matched to a gene: 5. CDR1 is SGHAT and CDR2 is FQNNGV in the germline V gene. CDR3 length: 15 amino acids. In DNA, the CDR3 is TGTGCCAGCAGCCCCGCTAGCGGGAACTCCTACGAGCAGTACTTC. Its translation: CASSPASGNSYEQYF.

V and J are TRBV6-5 and TRBJ1-1, with D unresolved. The V end lost 2 bases, the J end lost 2 bases, and 12 bases lay between the germline ends. Germline lookup yields CDR1 MNHEY and CDR2 SVGAGI. This CDR3 is 15 amino acids long. CDR3 residues: CASSYHTALNTEAFF. For the CDR3, the DNA is TGTGCCAGCAGTTACCACACAGCTCTCAACACTGAAGCTTTCTTT.

There are a few counts of this clone. V usage is TRBV9 and J usage is TRBJ1-1; no clear D gene. V was cut by 0 bases and J by 1 base, with 10 bases left in between. From germline, CDR1 is SGDLS and CDR2 YYNGEE. The CDR3 runs 15 residues. The CDR3 DNA follows: TGTGCCAGCAGCGTAGAGCCACTACCGAACACTGAAGCTTTCTTT. It codes for CASSVEPLPNTEAFF.

The rearrangement uses TRBV7-2 and TRBJ2-5, with D perhaps matching TRBD1 (6 bases). Germline CDR1 SGHTA, CDR2 FQGNSA. This CDR3 spans 14 amino acids. V was cut by 4 bases and J by 5 bases, with 14 bases left in between. Here the CDR3 DNA reads TGTGCCAGCAGCTGGGGACACCTTCGGGAGACCCAGTACTTC. Translated: CASSWGHLRETQYF. The whole variable domain, filled in from reference TRBV7-2 and TRBJ2-5, reads GAGVSQSPSNKVTEKGKDVELRCDPISGHTALYWYRQSLGQGLEFLIYFQGNSAPDKSGLPSDRFSAERTGGSVSTLTIQRTQQEDSAVYLCASSWGHLRETQYFGPGTRLLVL.

The V call is TRBV9, the J call TRBJ1-2, with 8 bases that match TRBD1. The CDR3 runs to 14 residues. V dropped 2 bases and J dropped 8; count of bases not matched to a gene: 8. Looked up from germline, CDR1 is SGDLS and CDR2 is YYNGEE. Written as DNA, the CDR3 is TGTGCCAGCAGCGTCAACCAGGGGGCCGCGGGCTACACCTTC. It specifies CASSVNQGAAGYTF.

The chain is built from TRBV2 and TRBJ2-1; 10 bases match TRBD2. J was trimmed by 7 bases and V by 2 bases; bases with no gene match: 8. Per the germline V gene, CDR1 is SNHLY and CDR2 is FYNNEI. This CDR3 region has 16 residues. The CDR3 region has the DNA TGTGCCAGCAGTGAATCGTCTAGCGGGGGCCAAAATGAGCAGTTCTTC. This encodes CASSESSSGGQNEQFF. Complete variable domain (other parts from reference TRBV2 and TRBJ2-1): EPEVTQTPSHQVTQMGQEVILRCVPISNHLYFYWYRQILGQKVEFLVSFYNNEISEKSEIFDDQFSVERPDGSNFTLKIRSTKLEDSAMYFCASSESSSGGQNEQFFGPGTRLTVL.

This clone has only a few counts. This chain connects TRBV6-5 to TRBJ1-4; no reliable D call. CDR3 length equals 16 residues. Deletions cut 0 bases from V and 4 bases from J, with 12 bases between. Per the germline V gene, CDR1 is MNHEY and CDR2 is SVGAGI. The CDR3 is CASSYSLSGINEKLFF. The CDR3 nucleotides are TGTGCCAGCAGTTACTCGCTGTCGGGAATTAATGAAAAACTGTTTTTT.

This sequence joins TRBV2 and TRBJ2-7, with 7 bases lining up with TRBD1. This CDR3 contains 15 residues. Germline CDR1 reads SNHLY; CDR2 reads FYNNEI. Trimming removed 3 bases from V and 7 bases from J; junction bases left unmatched: 12. The CDR3 loop is CASSEVGQVPGEQYF. In DNA, the CDR3 is TGTGCCAGCAGTGAGGTAGGACAGGTCCCAGGGGAGCAGTACTTC.

The chain carries TRBV5-1 and TRBJ1-6, with 8 bases that match TRBD1. Unmatched junction bases numbered 7, after V lost 4 bases and J lost 7 bases. The germline V gene has CDR1 SGHRS and CDR2 YFSETQ. The length of the CDR3 is 15 residues. DNA of the CDR3: TGCGCCAGCAGCCTCACGGGACAGGAAAATTCACCCCTCCACTTT. This gives the protein CASSLTGQENSPLHF.

The rearrangement uses TRBV5-5 and TRBJ2-3; 7 bases are shared with TRBD2. Germline assignment: CDR1 SGHKS and CDR2 YYEKEE (reference sequence). The J segment lost 1 base and the V segment lost 3 bases, leaving 8 bases of the junction unmatched. This CDR3 region has 16 residues. CDR3 amino acids: CASSSVAGVGTDTQYF. CDR3 in DNA: TGTGCCAGCAGCTCGGTGGCGGGGGTGGGCACAGATACGCAGTATTTT.

J is TRBJ2-2 and V is TRBV29-1, with D maybe TRBD1 (6 bases). The CDR3 length is 12 residues. Germline V gene lookup returns CDR1 SQVTM and CDR2 ANQGSEA. V was trimmed by 6 bases and J by 4 bases, leaving 9 bases between them. The CDR3 DNA is TGCAGCGTGGGACATAGCACCGGGGAGCTGTTTTTT. Its protein is CSVGHSTGELFF.

This clone occurred a few times. This sequence joins TRBV6-1 and TRBJ1-1, with 8 positions matching TRBD1. Germline V gene lookup returns CDR1 MNHNS and CDR2 SASEGT. This CDR3 spans 14 amino acids. Trimming removed 4 bases from V and 5 bases from J; junction bases left unmatched: 6. The CDR3: CASSGQGAWTEAFF. As DNA, the CDR3 is TGTGCCAGCAGTGGCCAGGGGGCTTGGACTGAAGCTTTCTTT.

Points on this clone: The likely explanation is a read error, given a far larger clone one base away. V usage is TRBV5-1 and J usage is TRBJ1-1; D may be TRBD1 (6 bases). V gave up 4 bases and J gave up 4 bases, with 14 bases separating them. This CDR3 is 14 amino acids long. Germline values: CDR1 SGHRS, CDR2 YFSETQ. Here the CDR3 DNA reads TGCGCCAGCAGCCCGTCAGGGGAGACCACTGAAGCTTTCTTT. This gives the protein CASSPSGETTEAFF. The full variable domain, in which reference TRBV5-1 and TRBJ1-1 provide the parts outside the CDR3, is KAGVTQTPRYLIKTRGQQVTLSCSPISGHRSVSWYQQTPGQGLQFLFEYFSETQRNKGNFPGRFSGRQFSNSRSEMNVSTLELGDSALYLCASSPSGETTEAFFGQGTRLTVV.

The CDR3 protein is CASNGNRVDTEAFF. CDR3 in DNA: TGTGCCAGCAACGGGAATCGGGTAGACACTGAAGCTTTCTTT. The rearrangement uses TRBV2 and TRBJ1-1; no definite D call. The CDR3 is 14 residues long. Germline values: CDR1 SNHLY, CDR2 FYNNEI. The V end was cut by 7 bases, the J end by 3 bases, with 15 bases between.

V usage is TRBV6-5 and J usage is TRBJ2-5, with D possibly matching TRBD2 (7 bases). The germline V gene encodes CDR1 MNHEY and CDR2 SVGAGI. V was pared by 8 bases and J by 4 bases, with 14 bases between. This CDR3 contains 13 residues. CDR3 DNA: TGTGCCAGCTGGCGGGGGCAATTAGAGACCCAGTACTTC. Its translation is CASWRGQLETQYF.

The chain combines TRBV2 with TRBJ2-1; tentative D call: TRBD1 (5 bases). Per germline, CDR1 SNHLY and CDR2 FYNNEI. V lost 4 bases and J 6 bases, leaving 10 bases between the germline ends. The CDR3 is 13 residues long. CDR3 DNA: TGTGCCAGCAGTGCGGACCAGGGCAATGAGCAGTTCTTC. Translation: CASSADQGNEQFF.

The chain employs TRBV25-1 and TRBJ1-2; D is unresolved. Germline V gives CDR1 MGHDK, CDR2 SYGVNS. V was clipped by 4 bases and J by 7 bases, with 7 bases between them. The CDR3 has 11 residues. CDR3 sequence: CASSAGGGYTF. The DNA for the CDR3 is TGTGCCAGCAGTGCCGGCGGTGGCTACACCTTC.

The CDR3 region is CAWRAGREGNQPQHF. DNA of the CDR3: TGTGCCTGGAGAGCCGGGAGGGAGGGAAATCAGCCCCAGCATTTT. The rearrangement joins TRBV30 to TRBJ1-5; D is uncertain. Between the trimmed V and J ends, which lost 3 bases and 4 bases, there was a span of 16 bases. CDR1 and CDR2 (germline): GTSNPN, SVGIG (reference sequence). The CDR3 contains 15 residues.

The chain joins TRBV21-1 to TRBJ1-6; the tabulated D call, TRBD1, remains unverified against the DNA. TRBV21-1 is described as a pseudogene. This CDR3 comprises 19 residues. CDR3 nucleotides: TGTGCCAGCAGCACTCCGGGACAAAATTATAGCTCCTATAATTCACCCCTCCACTTT. Amino acid sequence: CASSTPGQNYSSYNSPLHF.